This T cell receptor beta chain was sequenced during a study of blood T cells in healthy people across ages. Whole-study results and caveats: With age, beta diversity per million T cells declined roughly linearly, significantly by over 35.

Primed by a sample-barcoded 5' primer and a J-beta primer mix, a second PCR proceeded for 7 to 11 cycles. Via MiXCR, TCRdb re-called the 5' RACE reads, giving one row per CDR3 protein. The sample carries 450,000 to 650,000 distinct CDR3 sequences, under 30% recorded once. The CDR3 loop spans 11 amino acids. Per germline, CDR1 MGHDK and CDR2 SYGVNS. This clonotype has more than one count but fewer than ten. What it binds is not known. This sample was shared with a second study, whose subject was T cells of mothers and their children. From that study: Each child gave a few million TCR beta CDR3 reads (each mother, over 8 million). Biologically related mothers and children overlapped slightly more than unrelated pairs, a non-significant difference.

The receptor was isolated from a boy younger than 18 in good health. The chain employs TRBV25-1 and TRBJ2-5; D gene ambiguous. The closer fit of TRBJ2-1 to the DNA end suggests the J call may be wrong. Sequenced sample: blood. CDR3 protein: CASRRHNEQFF. In nucleotides, the CDR3 is TGTGCCAGCAGGCGTCACAATGAGCAGTTCTTC.